The present T cell receptor beta chain was sequenced within a study of tumor and adjacent non-tumor tissue in lung cancer. Study-wide background: The cohort had about 12 adenocarcinoma, 2 squamous cell and 1 small cell patients.

Study conclusions and caveats: Normal lung showed higher cumulative top 100 clone frequency than tumor. Compared with tumor, normal lung showed significantly lower TCR diversity.

Remarks on this clonotype: Antigen specificity is unknown.

Trimming stripped 5 bases from V and 7 bases from J, with 23 bases between. This CDR3 has 16 amino acids. Per germline, CDR1 SGHVS and CDR2 FQNEAQ. The template was RNA from unsorted bulk tissue. Three rounds of nested PCR, following a modified ARM-PCR protocol, produced the TCRbeta library. Each CDR3 protein is one row after TCRdb ran MiXCR on the multiplex PCR reads. This table has about 110,000 distinct CDR3 sequences, over 70% appearing once. The sequence was collected from a man between 65 and 80 years old with non-small cell lung cancer. The chain recombines TRBV7-8 with TRBJ1-2; D is perhaps TRBD1 (5 bases). Sequencing input: lung tumor tissue. This CDR3 reads CASSVRTWTRGSGYTF. CDR3 bases: TGTGCCAGCAGCGTTAGAACCTGGACAAGGGGCAGTGGCTACACCTTC.